A selection of T cell receptor beta chains follows, all from one sample in a study of T-cell memory formation after mild COVID-19. MiXCR, applied by TCRdb to the 5' RACE reads, yields one record per CDR3 protein. The sample has a few hundred thousand distinct CDR3 sequences, under 30% seen once. Sample: PBMCs or a T cell subset sorted from them (not recorded which). The source is an adult woman who had mild COVID-19 (a few samples of this study predate the infection). Cell type and time point are not known. Both conserved end residues are part of each CDR3.

V: TRBV19
J: TRBJ2-1
CDR3: CASSIRDRGGNEQFF

V: TRBV5-1
J: TRBJ1-1
CDR3: CASSQTGQANTEAFF

V: TRBV3-1
J: TRBJ1-1
CDR3: CATGGQGYTEAFF

V: TRBV7-9
J: TRBJ2-7
CDR3: CASSPDGETYEQYF

V: TRBV20-1
J: TRBJ2-3
CDR3: CSARGREDTQYF

V: TRBV18
J: TRBJ1-1
CDR3: CASSPTTAGQRTEAFF

V: TRBV7-2
J: TRBJ2-3
CDR3: CASSLPGGPDTQYF

V: TRBV4-1
J: TRBJ1-5
CDR3: CASSQDPQGGGQPQHF

V: TRBV6-2/TRBV6-3
J: TRBJ1-5
CDR3: CASSSGTEQGPQHF

V: TRBV2
J: TRBJ2-7
CDR3: CASRVTLAPYEQYF

V: TRBV12-3/TRBV12-4
J: TRBJ1-1
CDR3: CASSFLGADTEAFF

V: TRBV3-1
J: TRBJ1-4
CDR3: CASSPRTGGAGLFF

V: TRBV5-1
J: TRBJ2-7
CDR3: CASSTIPGRGDEQYF

V: TRBV4-1
J: TRBJ2-7
CDR3: CASSQPPGQGFSYEQYF

V: TRBV23-1
J: TRBJ2-1
CDR3: CASSQLGRDLGVLYNEQFF

V: TRBV7-7
J: TRBJ1-2
CDR3: CASTSGKDSQLYGYTF

V: TRBV15
J: TRBJ2-3
CDR3: CATSRDPPGGGRDTQYF

V: TRBV12-3/TRBV12-4
J: TRBJ2-3
CDR3: CASSFGVSHRTYTQYF

V: TRBV29-1
J: TRBJ2-5
CDR3: CSVGTGAVAGAQYF

V: TRBV12-2
J: TRBJ2-2
CDR3: CASRSFQGLTGELFF

V: TRBV12-3/TRBV12-4
J: TRBJ1-1
CDR3: CASSPTGNTEAFF

V: TRBV20-1
J: TRBJ1-1
CDR3: CSARDSGVMTEAFF

V: TRBV18
J: TRBJ2-1
CDR3: CASATGGVNNEQFF

V: TRBV3-1
J: TRBJ2-1
CDR3: CASSQEGTKEQFF

V: TRBV12-3/TRBV12-4
J: TRBJ1-2
CDR3: CASSPRRGDSYGYTF

V: TRBV24-1
J: TRBJ2-1
CDR3: CATNSGSSYNEQFF

V: TRBV24-1
J: TRBJ1-1
CDR3: CATSESNRGTGSEAFF

V: TRBV20-1
J: TRBJ2-3
CDR3: CSARDPGGAGTDTQYF

V: TRBV2
J: TRBJ1-5
CDR3: CASSIDRFDQPQHF

V: TRBV7-9
J: TRBJ2-3
CDR3: CASSTAGVLGGDTQYF

V: TRBV7-2
J: TRBJ1-5
CDR3: CASSLTGSNQPQHF

V: TRBV5-6
J: TRBJ1-2
CDR3: CASSVAGQGAVSYGYTF

V: TRBV10-3
J: TRBJ1-2
CDR3: CAIRQPNYGYTF

V: TRBV20-1
J: TRBJ2-3
CDR3: CSAQRLGAAGADTQYF

V: TRBV29-1
J: TRBJ1-1
CDR3: CSVSHGPRNKEAFF

V: TRBV3-1
J: TRBJ2-5
CDR3: CASSQPGAETQYF

V: TRBV5-6
J: TRBJ2-2
CDR3: CASSAPRGSNTGELFF

V: TRBV5-1
J: TRBJ2-3
CDR3: CASSLDAGQYF

V: TRBV2
J: TRBJ1-1
CDR3: CARGGKLNTEAFF

V: TRBV11-3
J: TRBJ2-5
CDR3: CASSLGGTAQETQYF